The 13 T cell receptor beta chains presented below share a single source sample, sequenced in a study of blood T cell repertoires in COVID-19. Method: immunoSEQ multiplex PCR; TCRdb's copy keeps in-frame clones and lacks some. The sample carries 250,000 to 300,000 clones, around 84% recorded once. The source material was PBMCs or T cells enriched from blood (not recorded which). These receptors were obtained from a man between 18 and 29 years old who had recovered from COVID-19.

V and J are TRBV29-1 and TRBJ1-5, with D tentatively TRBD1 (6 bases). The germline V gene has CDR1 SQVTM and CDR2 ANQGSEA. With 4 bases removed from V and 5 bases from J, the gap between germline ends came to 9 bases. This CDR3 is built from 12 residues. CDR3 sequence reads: CSVGGPHQPQHF. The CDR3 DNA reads TGCAGCGTTGGGGGGCCGCATCAGCCCCAGCATTTT.

The CDR3 is CASSHGLADEQFF. Written as DNA, the CDR3 is TGTGCCAGCAGCCACGGACTAGCGGACGAGCAGTTCTTC. The chain recombines TRBV3-1 (or the pseudogene TRBV3-2) with TRBJ2-1; 10 bases are a match to TRBD2. Germline values: CDR1 LGHDT, CDR2 YNNKEL (reference sequence). Trimming cost V 3 bases and J 10 bases; bases outside gene matches: 3. This CDR3 comprises 13 residues.

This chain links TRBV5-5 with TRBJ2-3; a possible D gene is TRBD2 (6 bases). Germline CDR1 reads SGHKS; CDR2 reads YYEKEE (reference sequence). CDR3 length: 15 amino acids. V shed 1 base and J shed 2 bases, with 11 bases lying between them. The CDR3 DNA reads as TGTGCCAGCAGCTTGTCTGCTAGCGTCACAGATACGCAGTATTTT. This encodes CASSLSASVTDTQYF.

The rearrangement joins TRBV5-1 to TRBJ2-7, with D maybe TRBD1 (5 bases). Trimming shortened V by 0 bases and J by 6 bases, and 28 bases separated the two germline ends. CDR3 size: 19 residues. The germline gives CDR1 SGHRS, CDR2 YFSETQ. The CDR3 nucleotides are TGCGCCAGCAGCTTGGGCACTCACACGGGTGGGGCCCGGGTCCGCGAGCAGTACTTC. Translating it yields CASSLGTHTGGARVREQYF.

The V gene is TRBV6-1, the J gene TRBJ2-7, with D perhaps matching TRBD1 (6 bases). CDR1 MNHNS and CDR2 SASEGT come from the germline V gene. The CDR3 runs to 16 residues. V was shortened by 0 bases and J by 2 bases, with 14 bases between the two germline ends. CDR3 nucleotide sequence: TGTGCCAGCAGTGAAGCGAGGACAGTTAACACCTACGAGCAGTACTTC. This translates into CASSEARTVNTYEQYF.

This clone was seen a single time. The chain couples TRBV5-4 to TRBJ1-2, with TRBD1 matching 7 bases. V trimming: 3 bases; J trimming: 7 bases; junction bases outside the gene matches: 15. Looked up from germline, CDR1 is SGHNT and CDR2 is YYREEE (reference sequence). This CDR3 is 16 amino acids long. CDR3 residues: CASSSDRELEVVGYTF. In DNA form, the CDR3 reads TGTGCCAGCAGCTCTGACAGGGAGCTAGAGGTAGTTGGCTACACCTTC.

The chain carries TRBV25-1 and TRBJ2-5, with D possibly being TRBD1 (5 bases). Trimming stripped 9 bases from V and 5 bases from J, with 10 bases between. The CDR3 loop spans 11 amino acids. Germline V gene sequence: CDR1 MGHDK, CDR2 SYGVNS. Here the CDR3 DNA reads TGTGCCAGAGGGGTGGCGGAGACCCAGTACTTC. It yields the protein CARGVAETQYF. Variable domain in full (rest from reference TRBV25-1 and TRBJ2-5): EADIYQTPRYLVIGTGKKITLECSQTMGHDKMYWYQQDPGMELHLIHYSYGVNSTEKGDLSSESTVSRIRTEHFPLTLESARPSHTSQYLCARGVAETQYFGPGTRLLVL.

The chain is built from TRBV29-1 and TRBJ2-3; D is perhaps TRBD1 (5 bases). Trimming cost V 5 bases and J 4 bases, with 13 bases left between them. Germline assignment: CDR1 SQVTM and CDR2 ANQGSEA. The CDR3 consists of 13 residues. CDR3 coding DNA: TGCAGCGTTTCAGGGATCGTCCCAGATACGCAGTATTTT. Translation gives CSVSGIVPDTQYF.

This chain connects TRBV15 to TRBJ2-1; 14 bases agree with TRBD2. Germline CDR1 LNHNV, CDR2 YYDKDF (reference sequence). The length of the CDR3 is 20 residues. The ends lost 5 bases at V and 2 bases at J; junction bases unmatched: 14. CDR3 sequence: CATSDRDWTSGRFAYNEQFF. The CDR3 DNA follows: TGTGCCACCAGCGACCGAGATTGGACTAGCGGGAGGTTTGCCTACAATGAGCAGTTCTTC.

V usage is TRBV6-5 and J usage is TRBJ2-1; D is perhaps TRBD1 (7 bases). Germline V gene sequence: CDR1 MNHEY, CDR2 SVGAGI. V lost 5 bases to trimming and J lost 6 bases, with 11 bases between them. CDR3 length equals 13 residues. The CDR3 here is CASSRQGGNEQFF. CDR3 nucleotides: TGTGCCAGCAGTCGTCAGGGGGGCAATGAGCAGTTCTTC.

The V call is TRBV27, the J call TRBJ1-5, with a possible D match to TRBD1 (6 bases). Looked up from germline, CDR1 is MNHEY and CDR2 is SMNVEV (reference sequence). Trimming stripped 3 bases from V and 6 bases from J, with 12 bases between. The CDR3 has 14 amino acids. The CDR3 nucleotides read TGTGCCAGCAGTTTCAGGGGCGTGGGTCAGCCCCAGCATTTT. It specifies CASSFRGVGQPQHF.

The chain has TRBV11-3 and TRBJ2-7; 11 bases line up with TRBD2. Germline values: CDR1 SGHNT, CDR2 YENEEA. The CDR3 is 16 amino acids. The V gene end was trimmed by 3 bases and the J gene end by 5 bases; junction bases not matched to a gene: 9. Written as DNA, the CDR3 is TGTGCCAGCAGCTTTTACGTTAGCGGGAGGGCCGACGAGCAGTACTTC. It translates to CASSFYVSGRADEQYF.

DNA of the CDR3: TGCGCCAGCAGCCAAGATAGGTGGGACAGGGGGCGAGTAGGGGAAAAACTGTTTTTT. This encodes CASSQDRWDRGRVGEKLFF. The chain is built from TRBV4-1 and TRBJ1-4, with 12 bases lining up with TRBD1. J gave up 8 bases and V 0 bases, and 13 bases lay outside the gene matches. The germline gives CDR1 MGHRA, CDR2 YSYEKL. The CDR3 covers 19 residues.